The entry below gives a single T cell receptor beta chain sequence along with its context. Looked up from germline, CDR1 is SGHTS and CDR2 is YDEGEE. J lost 4 bases, V lost 3 bases, and 13 bases had no gene match. This CDR3 spans 18 amino acids. Assay: immunoSEQ multiplex PCR; the TCRdb copy retains only in-frame clones and omits some. The table lists about 68,000 clones, roughly nine tenths of them singletons, with around 8.7% in the top ten. This sample stems from a study of blood T cell repertoires in COVID-19. Sequencing input: peripheral blood. The chain uses TRBV5-8 and TRBJ2-3; 11 bases map to TRBD1. This sequence was found in a man aged 50 to 59 with active COVID-19. The CDR3 reads CASSWKGLRGQGADTQYF. Here the CDR3 DNA reads TGTGCCAGCAGCTGGAAGGGCCTGCGGGGACAGGGGGCAGATACGCAGTATTTT.